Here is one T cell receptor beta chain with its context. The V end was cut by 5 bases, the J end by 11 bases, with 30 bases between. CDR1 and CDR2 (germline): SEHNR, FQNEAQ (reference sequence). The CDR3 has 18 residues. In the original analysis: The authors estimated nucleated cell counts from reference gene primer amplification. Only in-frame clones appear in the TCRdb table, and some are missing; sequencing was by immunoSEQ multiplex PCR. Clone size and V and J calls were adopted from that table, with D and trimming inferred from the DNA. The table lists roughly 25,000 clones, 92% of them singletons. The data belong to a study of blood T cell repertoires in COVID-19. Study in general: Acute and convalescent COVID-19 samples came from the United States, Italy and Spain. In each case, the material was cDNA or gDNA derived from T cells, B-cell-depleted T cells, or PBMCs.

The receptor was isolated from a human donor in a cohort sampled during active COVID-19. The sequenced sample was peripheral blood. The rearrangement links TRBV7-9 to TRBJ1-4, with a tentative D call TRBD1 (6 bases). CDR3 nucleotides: TGTGCCAGCAGCAGGGGGTCCGGGAGGGGCCCCACGGAGGGGAAACTGTTTTTT. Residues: CASSRGSGRGPTEGKLFF.